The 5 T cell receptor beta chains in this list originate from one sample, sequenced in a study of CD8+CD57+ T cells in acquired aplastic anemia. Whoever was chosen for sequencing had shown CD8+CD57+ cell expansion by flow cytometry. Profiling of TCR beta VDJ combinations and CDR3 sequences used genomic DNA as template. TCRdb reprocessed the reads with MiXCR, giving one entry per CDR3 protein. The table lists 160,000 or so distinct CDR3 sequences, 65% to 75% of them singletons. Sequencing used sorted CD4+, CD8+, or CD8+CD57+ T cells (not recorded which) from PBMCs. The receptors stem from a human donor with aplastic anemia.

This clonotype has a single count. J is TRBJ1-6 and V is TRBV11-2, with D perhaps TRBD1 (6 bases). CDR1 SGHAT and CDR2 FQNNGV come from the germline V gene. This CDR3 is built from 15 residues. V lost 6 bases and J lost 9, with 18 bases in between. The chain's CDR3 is CASRPMQGNGSPLHF. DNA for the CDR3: TGTGCCAGCAGACCCATGCAGGGGAATGGTTCACCCCTCCACTTT.

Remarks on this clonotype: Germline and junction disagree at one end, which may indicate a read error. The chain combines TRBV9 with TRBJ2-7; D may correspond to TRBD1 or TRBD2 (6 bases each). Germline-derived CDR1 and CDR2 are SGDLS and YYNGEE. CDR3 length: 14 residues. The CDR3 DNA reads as TGTGCCAGCAGCGTAGCAAGTAGGGGGGCTTCTGAAGACTTC. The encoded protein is CASSVASRGASEDF.

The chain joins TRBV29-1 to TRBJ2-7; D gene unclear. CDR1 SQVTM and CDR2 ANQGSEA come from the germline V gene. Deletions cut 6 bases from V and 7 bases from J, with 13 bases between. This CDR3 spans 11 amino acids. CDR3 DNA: TGCAGCGTCACACGCGGTGGTGAGCAGTACTTC. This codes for CSVTRGGEQYF.

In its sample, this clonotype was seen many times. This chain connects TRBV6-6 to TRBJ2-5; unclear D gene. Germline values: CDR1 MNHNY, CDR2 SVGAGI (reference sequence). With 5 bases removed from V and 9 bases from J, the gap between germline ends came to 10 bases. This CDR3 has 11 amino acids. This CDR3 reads CASSGFVAQYF. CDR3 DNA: TGTGCCAGCAGTGGTTTTGTGGCCCAGTACTTC.

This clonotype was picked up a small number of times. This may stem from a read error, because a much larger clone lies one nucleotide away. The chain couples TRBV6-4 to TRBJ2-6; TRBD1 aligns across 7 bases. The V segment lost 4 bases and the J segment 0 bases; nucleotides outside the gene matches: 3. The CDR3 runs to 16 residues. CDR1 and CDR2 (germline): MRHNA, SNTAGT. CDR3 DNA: TGTGCCAGCAGTGGGGCAGGGGGCTCTGGGGCCAACGTCCTGACTTTC. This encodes CASSGAGGSGANVLTF.